The T cell receptor beta chain described here comes from a study of blood T cell repertoires in COVID-19. Looking at the study overall: Whether acute or convalescent, the COVID-19 samples came from the United States, Italy and Spain.

Sequenced by immunoSEQ multiplex PCR; TCRdb stores in-frame clones only, minus some. The sample records 130,000 to 150,000 clones, 80% being singletons. J was trimmed by 8 bases and V by 5 bases; bases with no gene match: 10. This CDR3 has 15 residues. Germline V gene sequence: CDR1 SGHTA, CDR2 FQGTGA. The sequenced material came from peripheral blood. V and J are TRBV7-3 and TRBJ2-1; 9 bases line up with TRBD2. The source of this sequence is a man between 60 and 75 years old with active or convalescent COVID-19. The CDR3 DNA follows: TGTGCCAGCAGCCAAGGGGCTAGCGGGATCTATGAGCAGTTCTTC. Its protein is CASSQGASGIYEQFF.